This T cell receptor beta chain originates from a study of cytomegalovirus exposure and HLA in healthy donors. General observations from the study: TCR beta chains numbering more than 150 were designated cytomegalovirus-associated. V- and J-gene trimming of TCR beta was linked (in a later analysis) to a missense DCLRE1C variant.

Details on this clone: Its cognate antigen is unknown.

Trimming took off 5 bases at V and 3 bases at J, with 16 bases between the two ends. CDR3 length: 15 amino acids. Per germline, CDR1 SEHNR and CDR2 FQNEAQ (reference sequence). PCR involved 60 Vbeta and 13 Jbeta primers. Sequencing used immunoSEQ multiplex PCR; TCRdb keeps in-frame clones, though not all of them. The sample has approximately 220,000 clones, approximately 80% seen once. This sequence joins TRBV7-9 and TRBJ1-1; no definite D call. The sequencing input was PBMCs. This clonotype originated in a boy aged 2-9 years in good health and CMV-seronegative. The CDR3 here is CASSLRTGRDTEAFF. In DNA, the CDR3 is TGTGCCAGCAGCCTCCGGACTGGCCGTGACACTGAAGCTTTCTTT.